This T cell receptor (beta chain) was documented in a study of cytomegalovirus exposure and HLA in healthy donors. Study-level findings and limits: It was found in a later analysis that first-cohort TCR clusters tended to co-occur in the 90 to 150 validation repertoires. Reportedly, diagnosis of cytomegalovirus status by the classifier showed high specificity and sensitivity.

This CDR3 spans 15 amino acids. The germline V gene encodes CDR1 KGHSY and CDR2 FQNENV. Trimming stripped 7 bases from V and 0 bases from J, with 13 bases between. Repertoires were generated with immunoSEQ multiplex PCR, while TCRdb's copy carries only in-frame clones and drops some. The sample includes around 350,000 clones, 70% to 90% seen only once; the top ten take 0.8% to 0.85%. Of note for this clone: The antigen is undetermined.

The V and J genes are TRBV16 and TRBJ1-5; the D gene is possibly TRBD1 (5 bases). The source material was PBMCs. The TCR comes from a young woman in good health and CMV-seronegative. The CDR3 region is CASISGLDSNQPQHF. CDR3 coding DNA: TGTGCCAGCATCTCAGGGCTTGATAGCAATCAGCCCCAGCATTTT.